These 9 T cell receptor beta chains came from one sample sequenced in a study of T-cell memory formation after mild COVID-19. TCRdb independently ran MiXCR on the 5' RACE reads; one entry per CDR3 protein. The sample has some 320,000 distinct CDR3 sequences; 15% are singletons. Specimen: PBMCs or a T cell subset sorted from them (not recorded which). These receptors were obtained from a man younger than 35 who had mild COVID-19 (a few samples of this study predate the infection). Cell type and time point are not known.

Many counts were recorded for this clonotype. The chain recombines TRBV4-1 with TRBJ1-3; D call uncertain. Trimming pared 0 bases from V and 0 bases from J, leaving 12 bases between. Germline lookup yields CDR1 MGHRA and CDR2 YSYEKL. The CDR3 runs 17 residues. Here the CDR3 reads CASSQDPNPASGNTIYF. CDR3 in DNA: TGCGCCAGCAGCCAAGATCCTAACCCAGCCTCTGGAAACACCATATATTTT.

The J gene is TRBJ1-3, the V gene TRBV20-1; the D is unclear. The length of the CDR3 is 14 residues. Germline values: CDR1 DFQATT, CDR2 SNEGSKA (reference sequence). The V and J ends lost 3 bases and 2 bases respectively, with 11 bases between them. CDR3 coding DNA: TGCAGTGCTAGTCGCCGGGCTCCTGGAAACACCATATATTTT. Translation gives CSASRRAPGNTIYF.

This clonotype was seen a handful of times. This chain uses TRBV2 with TRBJ2-1; TRBD2 matches 12 bases. Per the germline V gene, CDR1 is SNHLY and CDR2 is FYNNEI. Germline trimming cut 5 bases from V and 9 bases from J; bases unmatched to any gene: 8. The CDR3 length is 15 residues. The CDR3 sequence: CASSPWTSGAGEQFF. The CDR3, as DNA: TGTGCCAGCAGTCCTTGGACTAGCGGGGCCGGTGAGCAGTTCTTC.

The J gene is TRBJ2-3, the V gene TRBV20-1, with D hard to call. The germline gives CDR1 DFQATT, CDR2 SNEGSKA (reference sequence). The germline V and J ends were trimmed by 6 bases and 4 bases, with 8 bases remaining between them. This CDR3 contains 11 residues. The CDR3 is CSAAVADTQYF. CDR3 bases: TGCAGTGCAGCAGTGGCAGATACGCAGTATTTT.

This clonotype was seen only a few times. CDR3 coding DNA: TGTGCCACCAGTGATTTGGGCAGCAATGAGCAGTTCTTC. This encodes CATSDLGSNEQFF. The chain employs TRBV24-1 and TRBJ2-1; no clear D. The V end lost 0 bases, the J end lost 6 bases, and 5 bases lay between the germline ends. Germline loops: CDR1 KGHDR, CDR2 SFDVKD. The CDR3 sequence is 13 residues long.

The CDR3 reads CASTDGQNTEAFF. As DNA, the CDR3 is TGCGCCAGCACGGATGGCCAGAACACTGAAGCTTTCTTT. V usage is TRBV5-1 and J usage is TRBJ1-1; D gene unclear. The CDR3 covers 13 residues. Trimming removed 6 bases at V and 1 base at J, with 10 bases between. Germline loops: CDR1 SGHRS, CDR2 YFSETQ.

CDR3 loop: CASSPGLERNNEQFF. In DNA, the CDR3 is TGTGCCAGCAGCCCGGGACTAGAAAGAAACAATGAGCAGTTCTTC. V is TRBV12-1 and J is TRBJ2-1; the DNA was not compared with TRBD2, the D call given in the table. TRBV12-1 is an annotated pseudogene. CDR3 length equals 15 residues.

The rearrangement links TRBV6-5 to TRBJ2-5; D perhaps matches TRBD1 (5 bases). V lost 2 bases and J 5 bases, leaving 12 bases between the germline ends. The CDR3 covers 14 residues. Germline CDR1 is MNHEY and CDR2 is SVGAGI. The CDR3 coding sequence is TGTGCCAGCAGTTACAATGGGGCTGGGGAGACCCAGTACTTC. This encodes CASSYNGAGETQYF.

This clonotype was seen a few times. The V call is TRBV12-3 or TRBV12-4, the J call TRBJ1-2; D remains ambiguous. The CDR3 has 17 residues. Trimming pared 2 bases from V and 7 bases from J, leaving 23 bases between. In DNA, the CDR3 is TGTGCCAGCAGTTTAACCCTTACCGGGAGCTACCGGGGTGGCTACACCTTC. Translating gives CASSLTLTGSYRGGYTF.